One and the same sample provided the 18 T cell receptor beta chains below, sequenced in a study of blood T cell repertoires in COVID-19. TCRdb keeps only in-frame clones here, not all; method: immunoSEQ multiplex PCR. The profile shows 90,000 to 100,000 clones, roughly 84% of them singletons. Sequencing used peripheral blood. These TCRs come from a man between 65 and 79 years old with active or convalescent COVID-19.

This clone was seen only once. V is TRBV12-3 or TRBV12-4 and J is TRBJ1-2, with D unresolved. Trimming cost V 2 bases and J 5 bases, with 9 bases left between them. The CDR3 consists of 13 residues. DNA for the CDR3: TGTGCCAGCAGTTTAATGGGCACGTATGGCTACACCTTC. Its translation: CASSLMGTYGYTF.

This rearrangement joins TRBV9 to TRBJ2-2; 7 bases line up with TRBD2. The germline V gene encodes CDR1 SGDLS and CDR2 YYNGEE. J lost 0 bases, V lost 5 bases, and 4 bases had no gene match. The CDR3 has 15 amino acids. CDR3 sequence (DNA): TGTGCCAGCAGGAGAGCGGGGACGAACACCGGGGAGCTGTTTTTT. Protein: CASRRAGTNTGELFF.

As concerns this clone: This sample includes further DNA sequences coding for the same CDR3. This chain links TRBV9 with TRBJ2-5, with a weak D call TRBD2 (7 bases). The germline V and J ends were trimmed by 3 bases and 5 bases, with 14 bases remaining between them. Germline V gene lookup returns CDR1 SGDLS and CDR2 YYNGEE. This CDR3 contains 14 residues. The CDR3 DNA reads TGTGCCAGCAGCGCCTCGGGGGGCCGGGAGACCCAGTACTTC. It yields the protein CASSASGGRETQYF.

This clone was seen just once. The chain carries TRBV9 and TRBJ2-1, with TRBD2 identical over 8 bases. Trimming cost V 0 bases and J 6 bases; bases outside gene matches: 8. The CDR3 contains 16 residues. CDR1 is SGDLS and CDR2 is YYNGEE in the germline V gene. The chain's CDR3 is CASSVGPGGPINEQFF. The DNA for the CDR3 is TGTGCCAGCAGCGTAGGTCCGGGGGGGCCCATCAATGAGCAGTTCTTC. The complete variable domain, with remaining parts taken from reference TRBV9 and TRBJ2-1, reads DSGVTQTPKHLITATGQRVTLRCSPRSGDLSVYWYQQSLDQGLQFLIQYYNGEERAKGNILERFSAQQFPDLHSELNLSSLELGDSALYFCASSVGPGGPINEQFFGPGTRLTVL.

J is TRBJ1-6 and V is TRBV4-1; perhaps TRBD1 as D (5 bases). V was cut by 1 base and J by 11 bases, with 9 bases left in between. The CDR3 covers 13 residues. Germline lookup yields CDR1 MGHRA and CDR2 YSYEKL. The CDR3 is CASSQGGLPPLHF. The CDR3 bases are TGCGCCAGCAGCCAAGGGGGACTGCCACCCCTCCACTTT.

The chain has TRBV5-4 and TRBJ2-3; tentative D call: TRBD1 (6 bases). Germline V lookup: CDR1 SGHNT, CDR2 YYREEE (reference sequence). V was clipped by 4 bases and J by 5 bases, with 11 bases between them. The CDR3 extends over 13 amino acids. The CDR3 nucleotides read TGTGCCAGCAGCGAACAGGGCCGAGATACGCAGTATTTT. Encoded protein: CASSEQGRDTQYF.

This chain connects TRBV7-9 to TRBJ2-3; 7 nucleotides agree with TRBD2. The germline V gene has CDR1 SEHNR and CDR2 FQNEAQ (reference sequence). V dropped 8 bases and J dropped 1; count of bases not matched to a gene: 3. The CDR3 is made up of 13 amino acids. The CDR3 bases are TGTGCCAGCGGTACTAGCGGCACAGATACGCAGTATTTT. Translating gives CASGTSGTDTQYF.

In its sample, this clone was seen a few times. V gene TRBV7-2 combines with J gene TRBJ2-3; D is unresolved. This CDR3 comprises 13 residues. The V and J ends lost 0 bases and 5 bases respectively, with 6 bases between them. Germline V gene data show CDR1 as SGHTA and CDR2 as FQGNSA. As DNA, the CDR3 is TGTGCCAGCAGCTTAGCCCCGGGAGATACGCAGTATTTT. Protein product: CASSLAPGDTQYF.

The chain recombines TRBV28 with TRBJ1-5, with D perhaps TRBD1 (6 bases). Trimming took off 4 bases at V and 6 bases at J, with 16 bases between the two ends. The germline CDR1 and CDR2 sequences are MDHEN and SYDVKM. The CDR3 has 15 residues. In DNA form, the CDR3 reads TGTGCCAGCAGTTCTGATTACAGGGAGAGTCAGCCCCAGCATTTT. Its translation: CASSSDYRESQPQHF. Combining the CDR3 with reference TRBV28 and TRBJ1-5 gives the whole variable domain DVKVTQSSRYLVKRTGEKVFLECVQDMDHENMFWYRQDPGLGLRLIYFSYDVKMKEKGDIPEGYSVSREKKERFSLILESASTNQTSMYLCASSSDYRESQPQHFGDGTRLSIL.

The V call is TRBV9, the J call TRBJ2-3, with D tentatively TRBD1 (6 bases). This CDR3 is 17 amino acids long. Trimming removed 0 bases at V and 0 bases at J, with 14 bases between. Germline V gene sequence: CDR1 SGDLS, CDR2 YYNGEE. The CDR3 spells CASSVARGTFSTDTQYF. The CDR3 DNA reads TGTGCCAGCAGCGTAGCTCGAGGGACATTTAGCACAGATACGCAGTATTTT.

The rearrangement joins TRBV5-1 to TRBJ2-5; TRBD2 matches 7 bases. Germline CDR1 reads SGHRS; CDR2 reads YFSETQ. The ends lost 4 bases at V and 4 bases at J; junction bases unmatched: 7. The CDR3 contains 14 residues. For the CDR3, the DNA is TGCGCCAGCAGCCTAACTAGCGCGGGAGAGACCCAGTACTTC. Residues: CASSLTSAGETQYF.

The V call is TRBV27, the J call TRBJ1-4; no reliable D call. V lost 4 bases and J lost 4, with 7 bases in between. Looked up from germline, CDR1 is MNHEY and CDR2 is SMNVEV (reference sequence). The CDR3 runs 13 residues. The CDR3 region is CASSYNGNEKLFF. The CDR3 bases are TGTGCCAGCAGTTATAACGGTAATGAAAAACTGTTTTTT. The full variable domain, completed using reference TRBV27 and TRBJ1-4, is EAQVTQNPRYLITVTGKKLTVTCSQNMNHEYMSWYRQDPGLGLRQIYYSMNVEVTDKGDVPEGYKVSRKEKRNFPLILESPSPNQTSLYFCASSYNGNEKLFFGSGTQLSVL.

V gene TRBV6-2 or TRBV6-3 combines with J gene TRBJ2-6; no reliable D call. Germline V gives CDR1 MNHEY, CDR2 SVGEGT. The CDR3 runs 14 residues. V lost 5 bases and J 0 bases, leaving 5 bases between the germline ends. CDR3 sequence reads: CASSPSSGANVLTF. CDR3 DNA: TGTGCCAGCAGTCCCAGCTCTGGGGCCAACGTCCTGACTTTC.

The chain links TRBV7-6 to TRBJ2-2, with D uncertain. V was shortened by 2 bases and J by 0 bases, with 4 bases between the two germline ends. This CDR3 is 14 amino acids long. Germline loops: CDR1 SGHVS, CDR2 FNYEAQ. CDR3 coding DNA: TGTGCCAGCAGCTTACGTCCGAACACCGGGGAGCTGTTTTTT. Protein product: CASSLRPNTGELFF.

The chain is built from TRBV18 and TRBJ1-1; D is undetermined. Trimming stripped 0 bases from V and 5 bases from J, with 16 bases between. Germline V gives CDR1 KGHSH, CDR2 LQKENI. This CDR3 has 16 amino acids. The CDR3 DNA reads TGTGCCAGCTCACCACCGTCGGAGGGCCCCGGGACTGAAGCTTTCTTT. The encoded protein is CASSPPSEGPGTEAFF.

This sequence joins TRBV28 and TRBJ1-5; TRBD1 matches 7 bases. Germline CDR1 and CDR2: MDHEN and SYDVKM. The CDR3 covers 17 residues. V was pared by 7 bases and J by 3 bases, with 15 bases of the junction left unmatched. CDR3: CASIPRGGGEFNQPQHF. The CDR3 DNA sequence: TGTGCCAGCATCCCTCGTGGAGGGGGCGAATTCAATCAGCCCCAGCATTTT.

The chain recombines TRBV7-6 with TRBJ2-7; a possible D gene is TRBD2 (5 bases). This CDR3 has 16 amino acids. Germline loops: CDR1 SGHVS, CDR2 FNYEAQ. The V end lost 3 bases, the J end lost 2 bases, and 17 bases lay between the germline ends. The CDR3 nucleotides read TGTGCCAGCAGCTTTTGCATTCTAGCTCTTCCCTACGAGCAGTACTTC. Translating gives CASSFCILALPYEQYF.

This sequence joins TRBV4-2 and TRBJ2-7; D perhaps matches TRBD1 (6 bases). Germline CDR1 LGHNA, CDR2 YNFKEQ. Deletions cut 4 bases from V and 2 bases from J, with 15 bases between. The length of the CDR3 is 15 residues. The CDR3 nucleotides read TGTGCCAGCAGCCGGATCGGACAGAATACCTACGAGCAGTACTTC. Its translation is CASSRIGQNTYEQYF.